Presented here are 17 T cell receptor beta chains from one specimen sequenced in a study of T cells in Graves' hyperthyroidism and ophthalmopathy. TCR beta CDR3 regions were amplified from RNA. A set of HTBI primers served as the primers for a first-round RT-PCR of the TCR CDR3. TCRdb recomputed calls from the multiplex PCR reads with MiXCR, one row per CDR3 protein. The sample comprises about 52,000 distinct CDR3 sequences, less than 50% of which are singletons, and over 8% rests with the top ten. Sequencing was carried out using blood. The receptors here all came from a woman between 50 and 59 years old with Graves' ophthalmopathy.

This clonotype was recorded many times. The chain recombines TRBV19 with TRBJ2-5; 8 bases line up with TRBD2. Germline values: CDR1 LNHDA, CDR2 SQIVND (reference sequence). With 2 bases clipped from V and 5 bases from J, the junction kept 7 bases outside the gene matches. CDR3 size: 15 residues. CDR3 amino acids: CASSIIRGGVETQYF. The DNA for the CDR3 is TGTGCCAGTAGTATAATCCGGGGGGGGGTGGAGACCCAGTACTTC.

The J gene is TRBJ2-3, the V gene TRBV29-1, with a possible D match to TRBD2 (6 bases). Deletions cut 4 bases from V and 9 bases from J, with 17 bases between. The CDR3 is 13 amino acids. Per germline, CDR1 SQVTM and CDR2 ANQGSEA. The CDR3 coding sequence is TGCAGCGTTGGGAGGGGTCCACTTGGGACGCAGTATTTT. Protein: CSVGRGPLGTQYF.

This CDR3 is CASSAGGTGYRAFF. CDR3 in DNA: TGTGCCAGCAGCGCTGGGGGGACAGGGTATCGAGCTTTCTTT. The rearrangement joins TRBV11-3 to TRBJ1-1; 9 bases map to TRBD1. Trimming cost V 5 bases and J 10 bases; bases outside gene matches: 11. The germline gives CDR1 SGHNT, CDR2 YENEEA. The CDR3 loop spans 14 amino acids.

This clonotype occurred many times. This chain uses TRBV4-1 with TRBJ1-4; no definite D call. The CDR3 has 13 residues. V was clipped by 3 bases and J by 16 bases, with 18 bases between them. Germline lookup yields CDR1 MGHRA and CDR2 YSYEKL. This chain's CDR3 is CASSHDPEDVPFF. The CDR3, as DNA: TGCGCCAGCAGCCACGACCCAGAGGACGTACCGTTTTTT.

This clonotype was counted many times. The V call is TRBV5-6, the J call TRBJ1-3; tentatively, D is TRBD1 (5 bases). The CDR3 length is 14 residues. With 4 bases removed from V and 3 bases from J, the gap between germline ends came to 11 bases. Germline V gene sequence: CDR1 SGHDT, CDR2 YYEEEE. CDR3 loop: CASSPDIVGNTIYF. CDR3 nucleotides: TGTGCCAGCAGCCCGGACATAGTTGGAAACACCATATATTTT.

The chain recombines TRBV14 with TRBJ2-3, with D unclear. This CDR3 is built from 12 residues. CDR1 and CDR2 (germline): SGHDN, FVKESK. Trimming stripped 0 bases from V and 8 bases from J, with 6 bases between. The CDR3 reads CASSQELITQYF. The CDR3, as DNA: TGTGCCAGCAGCCAAGAGCTGATTACGCAGTATTTT.

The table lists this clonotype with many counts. CDR3 residues: CASSFGSGGTQYF. In DNA form, the CDR3 reads TGTGCCAGCAGTTTCGGCTCTGGAGGTACGCAGTATTTT. The rearrangement uses TRBV28 and TRBJ2-3, with D maybe TRBD2 (5 bases). CDR1 and CDR2 from the germline V gene are MDHEN and SYDVKM. Trimming took 3 bases from V and 8 from J, leaving 12 bases between them. This CDR3 comprises 13 residues. Complete variable domain (other parts from reference TRBV28 and TRBJ2-3): DVKVTQSSRYLVKRTGEKVFLECVQDMDHENMFWYRQDPGLGLRLIYFSYDVKMKEKGDIPEGYSVSREKKERFSLILESASTNQTSMYLCASSFGSGGTQYFGPGTRLTVL.

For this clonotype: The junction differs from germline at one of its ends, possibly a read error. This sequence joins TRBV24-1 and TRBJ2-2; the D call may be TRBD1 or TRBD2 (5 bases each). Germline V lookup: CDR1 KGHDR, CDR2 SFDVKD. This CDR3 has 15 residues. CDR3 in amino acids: CATLSSGANTGELSF. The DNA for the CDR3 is TGTGCCACTCTCTCCTCCGGGGCTAACACCGGGGAGCTGTCTTTT.

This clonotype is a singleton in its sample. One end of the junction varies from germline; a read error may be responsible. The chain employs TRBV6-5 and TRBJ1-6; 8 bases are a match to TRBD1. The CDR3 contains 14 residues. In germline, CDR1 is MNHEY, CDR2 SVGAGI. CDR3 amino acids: CACSRTGYSSPLHF. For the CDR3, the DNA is TGTGCCTGCAGTCGGACAGGGTATAGTTCACCCCTCCACTTT.

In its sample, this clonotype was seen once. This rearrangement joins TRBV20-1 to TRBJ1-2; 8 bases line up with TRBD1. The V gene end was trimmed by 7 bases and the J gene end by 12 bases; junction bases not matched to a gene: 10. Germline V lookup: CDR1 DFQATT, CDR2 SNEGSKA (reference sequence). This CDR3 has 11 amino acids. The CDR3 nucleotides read TGCAGTGTTCCGCCCCCAGGGGGCCACACCTTC. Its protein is CSVPPPGGHTF.

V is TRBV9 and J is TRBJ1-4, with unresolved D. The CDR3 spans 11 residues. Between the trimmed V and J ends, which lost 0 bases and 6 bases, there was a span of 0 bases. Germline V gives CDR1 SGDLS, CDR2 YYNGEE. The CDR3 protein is CASSVDEKLFF. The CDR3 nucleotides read TGTGCCAGCAGCGTAGATGAAAAACTGTTTTTT.

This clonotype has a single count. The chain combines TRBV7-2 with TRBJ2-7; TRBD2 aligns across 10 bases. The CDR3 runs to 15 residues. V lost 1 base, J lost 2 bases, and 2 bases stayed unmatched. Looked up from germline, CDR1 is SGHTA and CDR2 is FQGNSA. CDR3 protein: CASSLEGTSAYEQYF. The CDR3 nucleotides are TGTGCCAGCAGCTTAGAAGGGACTAGCGCCTACGAGCAGTACTTC.

CDR3: CASSSQGRGSPLHF. The CDR3 nucleotides are TGTGCCAGCAGCTCACAGGGACGTGGCTCACCCCTCCACTTT. This chain links TRBV5-4 with TRBJ1-6; perhaps TRBD1 as D (6 bases). Germline V gene data show CDR1 as SGHNT and CDR2 as YYREEE (reference sequence). The V end lost 3 bases, the J end lost 10 bases, and 14 bases lay between the germline ends. The CDR3 loop spans 14 amino acids.

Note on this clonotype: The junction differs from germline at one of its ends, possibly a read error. The CDR3 nucleotides are TGCGGTGCTAGGAGAGGGGGAGGGGGTGAGAAACTGTTTTTT. Protein product: CGARRGGGGEKLFF. This rearrangement joins TRBV20-1 to TRBJ1-4; a possible D gene is TRBD1 (6 bases). Germline values: CDR1 DFQATT, CDR2 SNEGSKA (reference sequence). The CDR3 is 14 residues long.

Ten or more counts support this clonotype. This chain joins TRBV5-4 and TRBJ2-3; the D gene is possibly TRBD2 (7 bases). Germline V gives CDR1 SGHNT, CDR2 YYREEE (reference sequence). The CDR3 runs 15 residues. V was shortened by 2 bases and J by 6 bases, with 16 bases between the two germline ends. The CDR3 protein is CASSLGGGVGDTQYF. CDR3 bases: TGTGCCAGCAGCTTAGGGGGGGGGGTAGGCGATACGCAGTATTTT.

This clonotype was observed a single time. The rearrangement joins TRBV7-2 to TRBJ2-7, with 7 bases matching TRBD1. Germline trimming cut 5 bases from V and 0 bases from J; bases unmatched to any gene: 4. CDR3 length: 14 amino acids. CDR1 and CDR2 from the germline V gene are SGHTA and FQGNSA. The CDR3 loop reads CASSEQGSSYEQYF. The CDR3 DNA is TGTGCCAGCAGCGAACAGGGGAGCTCCTACGAGCAGTACTTC.

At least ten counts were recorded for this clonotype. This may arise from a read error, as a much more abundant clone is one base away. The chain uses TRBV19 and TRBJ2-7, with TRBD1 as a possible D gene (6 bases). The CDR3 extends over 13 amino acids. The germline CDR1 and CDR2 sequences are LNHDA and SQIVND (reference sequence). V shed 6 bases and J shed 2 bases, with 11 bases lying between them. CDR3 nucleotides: TGTGCCAGTAGCGACAGGACGGCCTACGAGCAGTACTTC. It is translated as CASSDRTAYEQYF.